This TCR beta chain was sequenced in a study of cytomegalovirus exposure and HLA in healthy donors. About the research overall: Tens of millions of unique TCRs from HLA-typed donors were held in an early release of data.

Germline assignment: CDR1 GTSNPN and CDR2 SVGIG (reference sequence). The trim removed 3 bases at V and 2 bases at J, leaving 13 bases unmatched. The CDR3 covers 18 residues. General study findings and limits: TCR beta V- and J-gene trimming, according to a later analysis, was linked to a missense DCLRE1C variant. Previously analyzed data showed that most TCR beta V segments were productive at a frequency of about 90% or about 30%.

Primers included in the PCR were 60 Vbeta and 13 Jbeta primers. Method: immunoSEQ multiplex PCR; TCRdb's copy keeps in-frame clones and lacks some. The sample has about 160,000 clones, around 60% seen once. This clone was seen only a few times. Its cognate antigen is unknown. Donors were nominally healthy when sampled, though unrecorded immune exposures were likely. The chain combines TRBV30 with TRBJ2-7, with 13 bases that match TRBD2. The source of this sequence is a woman between 55 and 75 years old in good health and CMV-seropositive. The specimen sequenced was PBMCs. CDR3 residues: CAWSLPGTSGAPTYEQYF. CDR3 bases: TGTGCCTGGAGCCTTCCAGGGACTAGCGGGGCCCCAACCTACGAGCAGTACTTC. Variable domain in full (rest from reference TRBV30 and TRBJ2-7): SQTIHQWPATLVQPVGSPLSLECTVEGTSNPNLYWYRQAAGRGLQLLFYSVGIGQISSEVPQNLSASRPQDRQFILSSKKLLLSDSGFYLCAWSLPGTSGAPTYEQYFGPGTRLTVT.